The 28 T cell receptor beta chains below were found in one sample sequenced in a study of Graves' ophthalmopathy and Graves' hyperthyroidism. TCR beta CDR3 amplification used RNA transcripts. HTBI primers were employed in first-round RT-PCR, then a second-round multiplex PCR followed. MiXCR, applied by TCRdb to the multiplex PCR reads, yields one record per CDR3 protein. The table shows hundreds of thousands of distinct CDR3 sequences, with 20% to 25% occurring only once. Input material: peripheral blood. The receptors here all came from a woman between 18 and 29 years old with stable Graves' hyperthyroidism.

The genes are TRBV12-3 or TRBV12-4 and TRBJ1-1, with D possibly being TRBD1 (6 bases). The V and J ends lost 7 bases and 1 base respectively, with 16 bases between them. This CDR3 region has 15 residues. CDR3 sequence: CASTKALTGNTEAFF. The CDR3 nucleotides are TGTGCCAGCACCAAAGCCCTGACAGGGAACACTGAAGCTTTCTTT.

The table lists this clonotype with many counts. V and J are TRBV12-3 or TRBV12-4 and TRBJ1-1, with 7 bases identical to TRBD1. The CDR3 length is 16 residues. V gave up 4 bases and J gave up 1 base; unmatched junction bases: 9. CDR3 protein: CASSSQIEGANTEAFF. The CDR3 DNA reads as TGTGCCAGCAGTTCCCAAATAGAGGGGGCGAACACTGAAGCTTTCTTT.

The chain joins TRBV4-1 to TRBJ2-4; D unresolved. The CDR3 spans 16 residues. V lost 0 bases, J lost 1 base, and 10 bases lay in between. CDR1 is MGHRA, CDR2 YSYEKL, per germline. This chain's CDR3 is CASSQENRKAKNIQYF. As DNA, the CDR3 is TGCGCCAGCAGCCAAGAGAACAGAAAGGCCAAAAACATTCAGTACTTC.

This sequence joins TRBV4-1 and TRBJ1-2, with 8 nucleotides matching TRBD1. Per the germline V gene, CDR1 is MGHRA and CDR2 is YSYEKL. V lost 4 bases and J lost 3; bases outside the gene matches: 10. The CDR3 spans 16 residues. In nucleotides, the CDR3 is TGCGCCAGCAGCCCGGACAGGGTAGGGGAATACTATGGCTACACCTTC. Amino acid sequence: CASSPDRVGEYYGYTF.

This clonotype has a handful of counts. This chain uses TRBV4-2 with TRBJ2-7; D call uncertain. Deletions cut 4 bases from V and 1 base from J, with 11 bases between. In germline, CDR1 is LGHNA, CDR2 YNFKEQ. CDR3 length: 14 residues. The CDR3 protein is CASSPVGLSYEQYF. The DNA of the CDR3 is TGTGCCAGCAGCCCAGTTGGCCTTTCCTACGAGCAGTACTTC.

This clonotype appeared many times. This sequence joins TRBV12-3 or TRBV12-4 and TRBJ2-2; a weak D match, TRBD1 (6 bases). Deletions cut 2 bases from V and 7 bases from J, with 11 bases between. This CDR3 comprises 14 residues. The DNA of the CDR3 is TGTGCCAGCAGTTTATACAGGGAATTCGGGGAGCTGTTTTTT. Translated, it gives CASSLYREFGELFF.

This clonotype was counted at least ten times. The chain's CDR3 is CASSPGGKGVTEQYF. In nucleotides, the CDR3 is TGTGCCAGCAGCCCAGGTGGCAAAGGAGTGACCGAGCAGTACTTC. The gene calls are TRBV9 and TRBJ2-7; D is unclear. Germline V gene lookup returns CDR1 SGDLS and CDR2 YYNGEE. Trimming removed 4 bases from V and 6 bases from J, with 20 bases in between. The CDR3 runs to 15 residues.

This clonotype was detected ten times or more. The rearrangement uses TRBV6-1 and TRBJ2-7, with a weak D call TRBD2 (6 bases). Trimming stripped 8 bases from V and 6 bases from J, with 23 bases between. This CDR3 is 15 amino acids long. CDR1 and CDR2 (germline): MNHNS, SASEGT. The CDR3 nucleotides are TGTGCCAGCTACTCAGGGAGGTATACTTATGGCGAGCAGTACTTC. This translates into CASYSGRYTYGEQYF.

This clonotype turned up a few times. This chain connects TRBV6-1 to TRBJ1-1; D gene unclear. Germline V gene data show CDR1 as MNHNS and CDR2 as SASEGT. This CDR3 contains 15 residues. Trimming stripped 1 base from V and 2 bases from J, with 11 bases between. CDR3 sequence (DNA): TGTGCCAGCAGTGAAGGGCAGGCACGAAACACTGAAGCTTTCTTT. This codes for CASSEGQARNTEAFF.

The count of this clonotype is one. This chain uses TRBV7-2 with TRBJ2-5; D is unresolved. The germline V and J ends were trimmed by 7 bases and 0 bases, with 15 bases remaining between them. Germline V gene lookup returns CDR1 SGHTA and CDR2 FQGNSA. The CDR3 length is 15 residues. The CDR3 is CASTLGWPYQETQYF. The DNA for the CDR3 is TGTGCCAGCACCCTTGGGTGGCCCTACCAAGAGACCCAGTACTTC. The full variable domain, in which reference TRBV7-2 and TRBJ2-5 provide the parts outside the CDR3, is GAGVSQSPSNKVTEKGKDVELRCDPISGHTALYWYRQSLGQGLEFLIYFQGNSAPDKSGLPSDRFSAERTGGSVSTLTIQRTQQEDSAVYLCASTLGWPYQETQYFGPGTRLLVL.

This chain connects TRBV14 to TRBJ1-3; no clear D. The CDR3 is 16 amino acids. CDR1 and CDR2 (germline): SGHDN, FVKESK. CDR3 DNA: TGTGCAGGCCGGGCAGGCCCCTATTACTCTGGAAACACCATATATTTT. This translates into CAGRAGPYYSGNTIYF. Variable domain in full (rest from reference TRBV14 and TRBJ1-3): EAGVTQFPSHSVIEKGQTVTLRCDPISGHDNLYWYRRVMGKEIKFLLHFVKESKQDESGMPNNRFLAERTGGTYSTLKVQPAELEDSGVYFCAGRAGPYYSGNTIYFGEGSWLTVV.

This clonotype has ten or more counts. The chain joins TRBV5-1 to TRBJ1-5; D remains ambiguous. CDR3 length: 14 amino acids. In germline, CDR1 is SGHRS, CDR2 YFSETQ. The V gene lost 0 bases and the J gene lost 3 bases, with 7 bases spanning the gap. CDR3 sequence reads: CASSLGGDNQPQHF. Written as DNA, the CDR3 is TGCGCCAGCAGCTTGGGGGGTGACAATCAGCCCCAGCATTTT. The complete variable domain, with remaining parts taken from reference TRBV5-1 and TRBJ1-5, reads KAGVTQTPRYLIKTRGQQVTLSCSPISGHRSVSWYQQTPGQGLQFLFEYFSETQRNKGNFPGRFSGRQFSNSRSEMNVSTLELGDSALYLCASSLGGDNQPQHFGDGTRLSIL.

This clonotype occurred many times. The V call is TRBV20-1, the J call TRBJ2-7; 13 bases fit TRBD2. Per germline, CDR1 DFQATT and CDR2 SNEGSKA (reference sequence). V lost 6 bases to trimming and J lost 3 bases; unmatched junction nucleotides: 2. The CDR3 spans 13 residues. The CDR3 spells CSARTSGGYEQYF. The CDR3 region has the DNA TGCAGTGCAAGGACTAGCGGGGGCTACGAGCAGTACTTC.

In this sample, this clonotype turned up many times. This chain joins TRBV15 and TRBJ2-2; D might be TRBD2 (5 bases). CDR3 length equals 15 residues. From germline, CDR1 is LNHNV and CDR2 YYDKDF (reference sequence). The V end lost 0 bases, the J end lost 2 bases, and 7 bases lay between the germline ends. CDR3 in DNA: TGTGCCACCAGCAGAGAAGCGGCCAACACCGGGGAGCTGTTTTTT. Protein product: CATSREAANTGELFF.

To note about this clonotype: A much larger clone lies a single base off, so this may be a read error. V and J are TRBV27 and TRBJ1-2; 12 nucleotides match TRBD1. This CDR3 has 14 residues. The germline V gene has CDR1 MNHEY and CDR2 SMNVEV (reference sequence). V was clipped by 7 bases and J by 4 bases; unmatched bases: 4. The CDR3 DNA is TGTGCCAGCACCGGGACAGGGGGCCTCTATGGCTACACCTTC. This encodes CASTGTGGLYGYTF.

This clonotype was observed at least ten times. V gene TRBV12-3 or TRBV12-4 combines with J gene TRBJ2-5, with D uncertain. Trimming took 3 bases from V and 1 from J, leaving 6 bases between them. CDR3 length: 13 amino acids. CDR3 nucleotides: TGTGCCAGCAGTTTTGGTCCCCAAGAGACCCAGTACTTC. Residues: CASSFGPQETQYF.

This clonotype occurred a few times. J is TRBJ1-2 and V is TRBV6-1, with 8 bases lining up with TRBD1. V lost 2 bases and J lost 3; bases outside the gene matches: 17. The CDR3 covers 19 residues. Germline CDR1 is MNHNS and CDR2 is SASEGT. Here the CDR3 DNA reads TGTGCCAGCAGTGAATTCTCGATTGGGGGACAGGAGTTCTACTATGGCTACACCTTC. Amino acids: CASSEFSIGGQEFYYGYTF.

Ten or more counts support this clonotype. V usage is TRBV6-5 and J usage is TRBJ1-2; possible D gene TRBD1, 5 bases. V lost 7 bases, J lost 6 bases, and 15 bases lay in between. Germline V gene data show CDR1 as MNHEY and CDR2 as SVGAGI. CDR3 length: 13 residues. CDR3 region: CASTDLTAHGYTF. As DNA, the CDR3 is TGTGCCAGCACCGATTTGACAGCACATGGCTACACCTTC.

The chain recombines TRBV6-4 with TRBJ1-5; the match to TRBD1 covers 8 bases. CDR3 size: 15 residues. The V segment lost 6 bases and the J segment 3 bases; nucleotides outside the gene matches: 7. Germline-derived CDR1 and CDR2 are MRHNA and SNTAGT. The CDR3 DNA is TGTGCCAGCAGACCATGGACAGGGTTCAATCAGCCCCAGCATTTT. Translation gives CASRPWTGFNQPQHF.

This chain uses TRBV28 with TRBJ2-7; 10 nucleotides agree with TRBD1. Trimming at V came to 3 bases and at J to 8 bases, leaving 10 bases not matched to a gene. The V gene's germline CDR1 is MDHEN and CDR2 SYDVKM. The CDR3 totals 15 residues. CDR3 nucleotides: TGTGCCAGCAGTTTGCGGACAGGGGGAGGGGGAAAGCAGTACTTC. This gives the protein CASSLRTGGGGKQYF.

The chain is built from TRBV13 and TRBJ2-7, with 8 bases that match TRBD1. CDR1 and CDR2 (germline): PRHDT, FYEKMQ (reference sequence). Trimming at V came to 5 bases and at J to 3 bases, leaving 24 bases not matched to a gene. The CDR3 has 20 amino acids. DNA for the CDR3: TGTGCCAGCAGCCGAGCCTGGACAGGGTTAGCCCTAGGGTTTGGCTACGAGCAGTACTTC. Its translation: CASSRAWTGLALGFGYEQYF. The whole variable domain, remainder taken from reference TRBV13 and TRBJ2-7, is AAGVIQSPRHLIKEKRETATLKCYPIPRHDTVYWYQQGPGQDPQFLISFYEKMQSDKGSIPDRFSAQQFSDYHSELNMSSLELGDSALYFCASSRAWTGLALGFGYEQYFGPGTRLTVT.

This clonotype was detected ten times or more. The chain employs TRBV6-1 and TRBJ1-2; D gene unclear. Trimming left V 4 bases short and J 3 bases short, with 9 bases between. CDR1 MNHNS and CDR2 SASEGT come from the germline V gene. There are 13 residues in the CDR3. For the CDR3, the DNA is TGTGCCAGCAGTGGAAGGGCAGACTATGGCTACACCTTC. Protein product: CASSGRADYGYTF.

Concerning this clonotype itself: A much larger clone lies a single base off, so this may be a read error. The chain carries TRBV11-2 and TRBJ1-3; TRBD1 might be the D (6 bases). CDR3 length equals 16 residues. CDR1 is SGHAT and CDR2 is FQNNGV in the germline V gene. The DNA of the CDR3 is TGTGCCAGCAGCTTTCTCCGGACCAACCCGGGGGACACCATATGTTTT. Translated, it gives CASSFLRTNPGDTICF.

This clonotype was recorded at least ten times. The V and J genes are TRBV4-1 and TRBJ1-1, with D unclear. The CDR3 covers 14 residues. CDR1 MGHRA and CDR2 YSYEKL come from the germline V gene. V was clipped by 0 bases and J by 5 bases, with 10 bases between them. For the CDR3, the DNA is TGCGCCAGCAGCCAAGACCCCCCGGGAACTGAAGCTTTCTTT. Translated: CASSQDPPGTEAFF.

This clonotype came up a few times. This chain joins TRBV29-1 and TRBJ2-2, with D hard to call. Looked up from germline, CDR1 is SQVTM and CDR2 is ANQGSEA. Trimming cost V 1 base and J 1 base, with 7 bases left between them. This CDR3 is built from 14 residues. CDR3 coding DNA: TGCAGCGTTGAAGGGCTGGAGAACACCGGGGAGCTGTTTTTT. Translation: CSVEGLENTGELFF.

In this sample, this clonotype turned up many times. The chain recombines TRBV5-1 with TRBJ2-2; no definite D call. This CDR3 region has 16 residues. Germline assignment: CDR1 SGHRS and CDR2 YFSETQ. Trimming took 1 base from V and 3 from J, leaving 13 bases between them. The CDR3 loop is CASSLSGSTYTGELFF. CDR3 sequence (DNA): TGCGCCAGCAGCTTGTCCGGGTCAACCTACACCGGGGAGCTGTTTTTT. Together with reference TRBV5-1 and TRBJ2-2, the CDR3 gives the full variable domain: KAGVTQTPRYLIKTRGQQVTLSCSPISGHRSVSWYQQTPGQGLQFLFEYFSETQRNKGNFPGRFSGRQFSNSRSEMNVSTLELGDSALYLCASSLSGSTYTGELFFGEGSRLTVL.

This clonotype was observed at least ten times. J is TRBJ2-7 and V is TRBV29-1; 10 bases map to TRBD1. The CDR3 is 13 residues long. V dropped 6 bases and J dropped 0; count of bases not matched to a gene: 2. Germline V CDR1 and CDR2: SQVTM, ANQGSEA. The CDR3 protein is CSVDRGGSYEQYF. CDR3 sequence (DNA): TGCAGCGTGGACAGGGGGGGCTCCTACGAGCAGTACTTC.

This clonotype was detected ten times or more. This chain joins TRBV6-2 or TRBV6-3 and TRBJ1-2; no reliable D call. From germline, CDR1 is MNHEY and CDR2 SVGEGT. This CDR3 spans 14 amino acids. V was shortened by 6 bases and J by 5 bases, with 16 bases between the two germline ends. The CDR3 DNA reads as TGTGCCAGCAGCCGCCAAGGACGCCGATATGGCTACACCTTC. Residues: CASSRQGRRYGYTF.